This T cell receptor (beta chain) was found in a study of vaccination and CD4 T cells after COVID-19. At the level of the study: Blood was drawn a median around 70 days post second dose, range 14 to 241. The cells in question were stimulated using overlapping spike peptides derived from SARS-CoV-2, HCoV-NL63, HCoV-OC43 and HCoV-229E.

Described treatment: approximately 10-day PBMC culture with coronavirus spike peptide pools or control peptides (ViraFEST assay). For ViraFEST, peptide pools expanded antigen-specific T cells, after which the TCRs were sequenced. A note on this clonotype: Antigen: not known.

Once obtained from cultured CD4+ T cells, the DNA was sequenced using the Oncomine TCR Beta short-read assay. TCRdb passed the PCR reads through MiXCR, listing each CDR3 protein once. Among over 14,000 distinct CDR3 sequences listed, 53% were seen once. Sequencing was carried out using CD4+ T cells from blood, cultured in vitro. This TCR derives from a human donor who had recovered from COVID-19.

The CDR3 DNA is TGTGCCAGTAGTACACCGAGGAAGGGGCCCCCTGAAGCTTTCTTT. The encoded protein is CASSTPRKGPPEAFF. The genes are TRBV19 and TRBJ1-1; the D gene is possibly TRBD1 (5 bases). Germline CDR1 is LNHDA and CDR2 is SQIVND (reference sequence). CDR3 length equals 15 residues. Trimming shortened V by 4 bases and J by 6 bases, and 18 bases separated the two germline ends. Variable domain in full (rest from reference TRBV19 and TRBJ1-1): DGGITQSPKYLFRKEGQNVTLSCEQNLNHDAMYWYRQDPGQGLRLIYYSQIVNDFQKGDIAEGYSVSREKKESFPLTVTSAQKNPTAFYLCASSTPRKGPPEAFFGQGTRLTVV.